This T cell receptor beta chain was observed in a study of PD-L1 blockade in urothelial cancer. Generated by immunoSEQ multiplex PCR, the TCRdb table keeps only in-frame clones and is missing some. Counted here are about 120,000 clones, roughly 90% occurring once; the ten biggest clones make up 1.5% to 2%. Time point reported: peripheral blood 6 weeks after treatment start. Germline CDR1 is SGHDT and CDR2 is YYEEEE. The V gene end was trimmed by 6 bases and the J gene end by 1 base; junction bases not matched to a gene: 15. The CDR3 is 17 residues long. The source of this sequence is a man in his sixties with urothelial cancer. V and J are TRBV5-6 and TRBJ1-1; 7 bases map to TRBD1. Specimen: PBMCs, collected around atezolizumab (anti-PD-L1) treatment. CDR3 region: CASILFTGESGNTEAFF. In DNA form, the CDR3 reads TGTGCCAGCATCCTTTTCACAGGGGAGTCGGGGAACACTGAAGCTTTCTTT.